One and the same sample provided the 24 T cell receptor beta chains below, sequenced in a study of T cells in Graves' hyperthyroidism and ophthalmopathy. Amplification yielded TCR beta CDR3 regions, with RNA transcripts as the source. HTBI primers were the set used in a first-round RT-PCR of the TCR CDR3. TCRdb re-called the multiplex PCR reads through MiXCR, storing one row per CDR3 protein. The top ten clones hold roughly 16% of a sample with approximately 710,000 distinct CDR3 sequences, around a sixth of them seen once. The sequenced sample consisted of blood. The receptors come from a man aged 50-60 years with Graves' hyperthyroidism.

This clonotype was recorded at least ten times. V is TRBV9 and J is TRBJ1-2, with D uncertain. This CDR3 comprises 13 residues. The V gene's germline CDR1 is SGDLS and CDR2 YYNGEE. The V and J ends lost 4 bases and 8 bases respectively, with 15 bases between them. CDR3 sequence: CASSPPSLRGYTF. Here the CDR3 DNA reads TGTGCCAGCAGCCCCCCCAGCCTGAGGGGCTACACCTTC.

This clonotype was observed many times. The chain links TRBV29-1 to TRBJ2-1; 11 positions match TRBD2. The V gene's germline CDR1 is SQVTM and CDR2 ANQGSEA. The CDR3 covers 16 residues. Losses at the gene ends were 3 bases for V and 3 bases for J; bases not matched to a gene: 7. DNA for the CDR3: TGCAGCGTTGAGCTTAGCGGGAGGGCCTTCTACAATGAGCAGTTCTTC. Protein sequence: CSVELSGRAFYNEQFF.

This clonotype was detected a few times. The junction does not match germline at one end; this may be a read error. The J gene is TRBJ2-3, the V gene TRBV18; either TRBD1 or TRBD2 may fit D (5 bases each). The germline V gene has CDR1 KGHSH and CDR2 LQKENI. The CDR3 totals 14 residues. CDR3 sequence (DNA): TGTGCCAGCTCACCACGGGACCGCACGGATACGCAGTATTTT. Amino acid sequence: CASSPRDRTDTQYF. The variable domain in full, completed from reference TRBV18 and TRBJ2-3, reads NAGVMQNPRHLVRRRGQEARLRCSPMKGHSHVYWYRQLPEEGLKFMVYLQKENIIDESGMPKERFSAEFPKEGPSILRIQQVVRGDSAAYFCASSPRDRTDTQYFGPGTRLTVL.

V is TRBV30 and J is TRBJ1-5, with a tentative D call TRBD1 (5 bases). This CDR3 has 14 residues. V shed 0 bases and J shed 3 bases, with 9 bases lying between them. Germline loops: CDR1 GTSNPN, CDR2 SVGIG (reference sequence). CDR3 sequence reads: CAWSVGRDNQPQHF. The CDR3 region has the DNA TGTGCCTGGAGTGTGGGGCGGGACAATCAGCCCCAGCATTTT.

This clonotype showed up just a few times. For the CDR3, the DNA is TGTGCCAGCAGCCGACCGGGACTTACCTACAATGAGCAGTTCTTC. Translation gives CASSRPGLTYNEQFF. This chain joins TRBV6-2 or TRBV6-3 and TRBJ2-1; TRBD2 might be the D (6 bases). V was trimmed by 6 bases and J by 2 bases, leaving 14 bases between them. This CDR3 is built from 15 residues. Germline values: CDR1 MNHEY, CDR2 SVGEGT.

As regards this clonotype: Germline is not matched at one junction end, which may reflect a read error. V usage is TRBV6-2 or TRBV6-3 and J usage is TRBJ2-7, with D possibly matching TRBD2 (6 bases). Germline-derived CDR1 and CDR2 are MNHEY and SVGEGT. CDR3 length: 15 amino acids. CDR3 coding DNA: TGTGCCAGCAGCAACCGGGACTCCAGTTTCCACGAGCGGTACTTC. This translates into CASSNRDSSFHERYF.

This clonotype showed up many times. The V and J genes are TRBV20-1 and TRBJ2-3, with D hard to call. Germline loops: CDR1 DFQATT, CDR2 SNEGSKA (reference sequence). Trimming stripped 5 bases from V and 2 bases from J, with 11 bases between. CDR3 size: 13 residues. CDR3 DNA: TGCAGTGCTTCCTCCGGCCTCACAGATACGCAGTATTTT. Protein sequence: CSASSGLTDTQYF.

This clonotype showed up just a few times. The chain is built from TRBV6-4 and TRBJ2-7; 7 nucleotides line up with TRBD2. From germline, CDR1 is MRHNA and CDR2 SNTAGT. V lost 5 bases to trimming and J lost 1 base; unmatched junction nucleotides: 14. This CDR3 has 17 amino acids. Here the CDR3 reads CASSPRTLRRGSYEQYF. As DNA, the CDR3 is TGTGCCAGCAGTCCACGGACCCTCCGGCGGGGGTCCTACGAGCAGTACTTC.

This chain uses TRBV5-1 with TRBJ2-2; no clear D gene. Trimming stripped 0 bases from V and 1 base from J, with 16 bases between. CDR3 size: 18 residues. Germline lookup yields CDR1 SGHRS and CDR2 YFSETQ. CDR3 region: CASSLAEPYTLNTGELFF. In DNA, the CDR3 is TGCGCCAGCAGCTTGGCCGAGCCCTATACCTTGAACACCGGGGAGCTGTTTTTT.

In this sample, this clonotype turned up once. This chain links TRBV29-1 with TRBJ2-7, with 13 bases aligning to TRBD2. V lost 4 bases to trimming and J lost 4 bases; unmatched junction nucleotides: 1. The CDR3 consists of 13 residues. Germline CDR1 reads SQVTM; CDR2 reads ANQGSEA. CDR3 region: CSVGTSGSYEQYF. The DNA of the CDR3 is TGCAGCGTTGGGACTAGCGGGAGTTACGAGCAGTACTTC.

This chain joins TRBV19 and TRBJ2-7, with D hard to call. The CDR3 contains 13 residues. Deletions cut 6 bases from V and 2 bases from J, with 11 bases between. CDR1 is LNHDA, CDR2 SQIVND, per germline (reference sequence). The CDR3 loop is CASSPSAAYEQYF. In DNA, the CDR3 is TGTGCCAGTAGCCCATCGGCAGCCTACGAGCAGTACTTC.

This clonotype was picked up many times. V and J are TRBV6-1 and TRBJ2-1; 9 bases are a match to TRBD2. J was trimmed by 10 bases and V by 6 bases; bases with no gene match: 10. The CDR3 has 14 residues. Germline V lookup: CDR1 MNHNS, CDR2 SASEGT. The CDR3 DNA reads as TGTGCCAGCAGGGTCGGGACTAGCCCCCTGGAGCAGTTCTTC. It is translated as CASRVGTSPLEQFF.

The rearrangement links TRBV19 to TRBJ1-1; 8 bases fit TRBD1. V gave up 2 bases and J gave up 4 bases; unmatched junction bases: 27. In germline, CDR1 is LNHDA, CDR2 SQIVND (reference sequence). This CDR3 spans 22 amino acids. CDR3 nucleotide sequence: TGTGCCAGTAGTATACGTAAATACTCGGTGACAGGGGAGAAAACCGCAGGCACTGAAGCTTTCTTT. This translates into CASSIRKYSVTGEKTAGTEAFF. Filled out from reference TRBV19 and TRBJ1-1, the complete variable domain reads DGGITQSPKYLFRKEGQNVTLSCEQNLNHDAMYWYRQDPGQGLRLIYYSQIVNDFQKGDIAEGYSVSREKKESFPLTVTSAQKNPTAFYLCASSIRKYSVTGEKTAGTEAFFGQGTRLTVV.

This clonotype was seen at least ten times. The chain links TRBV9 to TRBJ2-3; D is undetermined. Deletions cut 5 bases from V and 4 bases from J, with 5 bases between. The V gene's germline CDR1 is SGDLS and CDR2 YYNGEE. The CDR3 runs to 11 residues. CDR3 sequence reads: CASSVADTQYF. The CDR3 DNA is TGTGCCAGCAGTGTCGCAGATACGCAGTATTTT.

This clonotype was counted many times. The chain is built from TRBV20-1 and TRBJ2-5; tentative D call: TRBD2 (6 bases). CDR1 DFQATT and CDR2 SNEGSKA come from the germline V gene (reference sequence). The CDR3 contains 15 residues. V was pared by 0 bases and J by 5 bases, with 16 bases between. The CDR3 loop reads CSARDISGARETQYF. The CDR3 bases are TGCAGTGCTAGAGATATATCGGGAGCGCGTGAGACCCAGTACTTC.

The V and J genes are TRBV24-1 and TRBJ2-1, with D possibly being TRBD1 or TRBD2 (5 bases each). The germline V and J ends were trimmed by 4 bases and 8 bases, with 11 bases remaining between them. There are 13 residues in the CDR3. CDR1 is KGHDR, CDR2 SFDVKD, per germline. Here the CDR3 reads CATSEDGTHEQFF. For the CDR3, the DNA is TGTGCCACCAGTGAGGACGGGACGCATGAGCAGTTCTTC.

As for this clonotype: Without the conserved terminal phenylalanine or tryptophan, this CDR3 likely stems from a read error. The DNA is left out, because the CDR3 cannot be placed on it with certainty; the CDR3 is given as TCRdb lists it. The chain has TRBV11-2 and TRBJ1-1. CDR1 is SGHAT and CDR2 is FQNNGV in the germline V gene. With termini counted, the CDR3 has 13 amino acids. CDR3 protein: CASSLDRNTEGFV.

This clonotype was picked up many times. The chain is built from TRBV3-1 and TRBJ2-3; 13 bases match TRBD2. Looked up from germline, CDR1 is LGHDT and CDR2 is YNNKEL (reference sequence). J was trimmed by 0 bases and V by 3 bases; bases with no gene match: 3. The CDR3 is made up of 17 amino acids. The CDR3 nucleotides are TGTGCCAGCAGCCAGCCGGGACTAGCGGGAAGCACAGATACGCAGTATTTT. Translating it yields CASSQPGLAGSTDTQYF.

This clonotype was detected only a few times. The CDR3 loop is CASSIDPVRTEAFF. The CDR3 DNA reads TGTGCCAGTAGTATAGATCCGGTGAGGACTGAAGCTTTCTTT. V and J are TRBV19 and TRBJ1-1; no reliable D call. Germline-derived CDR1 and CDR2 are LNHDA and SQIVND (reference sequence). The V end was cut by 0 bases, the J end by 5 bases, with 10 bases between. The CDR3 covers 14 residues.

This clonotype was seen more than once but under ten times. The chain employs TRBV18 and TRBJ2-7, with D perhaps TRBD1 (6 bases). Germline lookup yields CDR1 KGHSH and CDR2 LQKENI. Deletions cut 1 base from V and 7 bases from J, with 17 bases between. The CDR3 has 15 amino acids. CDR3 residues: CASSPRAGASGEQYF. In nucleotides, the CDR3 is TGTGCCAGCTCACCACGAGCAGGGGCCTCGGGGGAGCAGTACTTC.

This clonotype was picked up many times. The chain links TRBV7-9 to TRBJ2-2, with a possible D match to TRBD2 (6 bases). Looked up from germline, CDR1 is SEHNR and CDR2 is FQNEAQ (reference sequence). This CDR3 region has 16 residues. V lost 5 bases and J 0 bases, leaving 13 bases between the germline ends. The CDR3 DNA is TGTGCCAGCAGCCCTCGGGGGATTTCGAACACCGGGGAGCTGTTTTTT. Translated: CASSPRGISNTGELFF.

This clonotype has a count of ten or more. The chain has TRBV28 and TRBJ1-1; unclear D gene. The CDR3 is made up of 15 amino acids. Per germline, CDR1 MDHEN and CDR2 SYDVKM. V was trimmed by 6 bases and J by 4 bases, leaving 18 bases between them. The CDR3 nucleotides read TGTGCCAGCAGATCCCTTAAGGGTGGGATCACTGAAGCTTTCTTT. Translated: CASRSLKGGITEAFF.

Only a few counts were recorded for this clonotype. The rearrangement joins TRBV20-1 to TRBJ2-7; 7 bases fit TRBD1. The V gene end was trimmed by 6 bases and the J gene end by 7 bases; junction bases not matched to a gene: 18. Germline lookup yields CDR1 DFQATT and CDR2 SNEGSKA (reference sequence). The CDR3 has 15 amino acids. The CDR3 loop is CSAPTGMFGFWEQYF. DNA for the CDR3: TGCAGTGCACCGACAGGGATGTTTGGTTTCTGGGAGCAGTACTTC.

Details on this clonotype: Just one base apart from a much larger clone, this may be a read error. The chain's CDR3 is CATAGHNDQFF. The CDR3 nucleotides read TGTGCCACAGCGGGGCACAATGATCAGTTCTTC. The chain couples TRBV6-2 or TRBV6-3 to TRBJ2-1; 7 bases fit TRBD2. Germline V gene data show CDR1 as MNHEY and CDR2 as SVGEGT. This CDR3 is built from 11 residues.